One and the same sample provided the 19 T cell receptor beta chains below, sequenced in a study of T-cell reconstitution after alpha-beta-depleted transplantation in children. The library targeted TCRbeta and was prepared with unique molecular identifiers. One entry per CDR3 protein results from TCRdb running MiXCR on the PCR reads. The sample yields 480,000 or so distinct CDR3 sequences, approximately 10% seen once. The source was PBMCs, collected before TCRalphabeta/CD19-depleted stem cell transplant. Source of these receptors: a child aged 2 to 10 with inherited bone marrow failure, due to receive a stem cell transplant.

The chain couples TRBV18 to TRBJ1-1; D not certain. Trimming removed 10 bases at V and 0 bases at J, with 18 bases between. The CDR3 is made up of 15 amino acids. Per germline, CDR1 KGHSH and CDR2 LQKENI. Here the CDR3 reads CATLDLSEVNTEAFF. DNA for the CDR3: TGTGCCACCCTCGATCTAAGCGAGGTGAACACTGAAGCTTTCTTT.

This clonotype was detected a few times. The rearrangement joins TRBV4-2 to TRBJ2-7; D gene unclear. CDR1 is LGHNA, CDR2 YNFKEQ, per germline. CDR3 length equals 15 residues. V lost 4 bases, J lost 3 bases, and 16 bases lay in between. CDR3 nucleotide sequence: TGTGCCAGCAGCCCCGAGCTCCAGTGGGGCTACGAGCAGTACTTC. This encodes CASSPELQWGYEQYF.

The table lists this clonotype with a few counts. This chain uses TRBV19 with TRBJ1-5; perhaps TRBD1 as D (6 bases). V was cut by 3 bases and J by 3 bases, with 12 bases left in between. There are 15 residues in the CDR3. CDR1 is LNHDA and CDR2 is SQIVND in the germline V gene (reference sequence). The CDR3 DNA is TGTGCCAGTAGTATCTTGCGGGGGCACAATCAGCCCCAGCATTTT. As protein: CASSILRGHNQPQHF.

Many counts were recorded for this clonotype. J is TRBJ2-7 and V is TRBV10-1; 7 bases align to TRBD1. Losses at the gene ends were 7 bases for V and 1 base for J; bases not matched to a gene: 10. The CDR3 loop spans 15 amino acids. Germline-derived CDR1 and CDR2 are WNHNN and SYGVQD (reference sequence). The CDR3 reads CASIPTGHPSYEQYF. The CDR3 DNA reads as TGCGCCAGCATTCCGACAGGGCATCCTTCCTACGAGCAGTACTTC.

The sample holds many counts of this clonotype. The genes are TRBV3-1 and TRBJ2-5; D uncertain. Germline CDR1 LGHDT, CDR2 YNNKEL (reference sequence). This CDR3 comprises 14 residues. The V gene lost 0 bases and the J gene lost 4 bases, with 9 bases spanning the gap. Here the CDR3 reads CASSQDSARETQYF. CDR3 in DNA: TGTGCCAGCAGCCAAGATTCAGCCCGAGAGACCCAGTACTTC.

This clonotype was observed many times. The chain has TRBV6-2 or TRBV6-3 and TRBJ2-1; no definite D call. The germline V gene has CDR1 MNHEY and CDR2 SVGEGT. Trimming took off 5 bases at V and 5 bases at J, with 1 base between the two ends. CDR3 size: 10 residues. The CDR3 coding sequence is TGTGCCAGCAGTGACAATGAGCAGTTCTTC. This translates into CASSDNEQFF.

The table lists this clonotype with many counts. The rearrangement links TRBV28 to TRBJ2-7; 8 bases map to TRBD2. The ends lost 2 bases at V and 3 bases at J; junction bases unmatched: 3. The germline CDR1 and CDR2 sequences are MDHEN and SYDVKM. CDR3 length: 14 residues. CDR3 sequence reads: CASSLSGSHYEQYF. The CDR3 bases are TGTGCCAGCAGTTTAAGCGGGAGTCACTACGAGCAGTACTTC.

The table lists this clonotype with many counts. J is TRBJ2-2 and V is TRBV29-1; D is unresolved. The V end was cut by 3 bases, the J end by 5 bases, with 7 bases between. Per the germline V gene, CDR1 is SQVTM and CDR2 is ANQGSEA. This CDR3 contains 12 residues. The CDR3 loop reads CSVESPTGELFF. The CDR3 DNA sequence: TGCAGCGTTGAGTCGCCAACCGGGGAGCTGTTTTTT.

A word on this clonotype: A much larger clone differs by one base, so this may be a read error. V and J are TRBV6-5 and TRBJ2-3; TRBD2 aligns across 7 bases. Germline V CDR1 and CDR2: MNHEY, SVGAGI. The CDR3 is 15 amino acids. DNA of the CDR3: TGTGCCAGCAGTGACTCCTGGGAGGGAATAGATACGCAGTATTTT. It is translated as CASSDSWEGIDTQYF.

This clonotype has a handful of counts. J is TRBJ2-3 and V is TRBV27, with a weak D call TRBD2 (6 bases). Germline CDR1 is MNHEY and CDR2 is SMNVEV (reference sequence). The CDR3 is made up of 18 amino acids. Trimming left V 2 bases short and J 4 bases short, with 22 bases between. The CDR3 loop reads CASSLKGLTGGMADTQYF. In DNA, the CDR3 is TGTGCCAGCAGTTTAAAAGGGTTGACGGGCGGGATGGCAGATACGCAGTATTTT.

The table lists this clonotype with many counts. V gene TRBV5-6 combines with J gene TRBJ2-7; TRBD1 matches at 9 bases. This CDR3 has 16 residues. CDR1 and CDR2 (germline): SGHDT, YYEEEE. V gave up 2 bases and J gave up 4 bases; unmatched junction bases: 10. CDR3 DNA sequence: TGTGCCAGCAGCTTTCCCGCACCGGGACAGGGTTACGAGCAGTACTTC. It yields the protein CASSFPAPGQGYEQYF.

This clonotype was seen repeatedly, ten times or more. The rearrangement links TRBV6-1 to TRBJ2-1; D remains ambiguous. Germline-derived CDR1 and CDR2 are MNHNS and SASEGT. This CDR3 is 13 amino acids long. Deletions cut 0 bases from V and 8 bases from J, with 8 bases between. This chain's CDR3 is CASSEAQRDEQFF. The CDR3 coding sequence is TGTGCCAGCAGTGAAGCTCAGCGCGATGAGCAGTTCTTC.

This clonotype was recorded at least ten times. This chain links TRBV28 with TRBJ1-5; possibly TRBD1 for D (6 bases). Per germline, CDR1 MDHEN and CDR2 SYDVKM. The CDR3 covers 14 residues. The ends were cut back, 5 bases at V and 4 bases at J, with 12 bases in the middle. The CDR3 protein is CASSDRLGNQPQHF. As DNA, the CDR3 is TGTGCCAGCAGTGACAGGTTGGGGAATCAGCCCCAGCATTTT.

A few counts support this clonotype. The rearrangement links TRBV20-1 to TRBJ1-1; TRBD1 aligns across 8 bases. The germline CDR1 and CDR2 sequences are DFQATT and SNEGSKA (reference sequence). V lost 6 bases and J lost 4; bases outside the gene matches: 4. The CDR3 spans 12 residues. The CDR3 nucleotides are TGCAGTGCCAGACAGGGGACCACTGAAGCTTTCTTT. This gives the protein CSARQGTTEAFF.

This clonotype was seen repeatedly, ten times or more. The chain is built from TRBV12-3 or TRBV12-4 and TRBJ2-3; D remains ambiguous. This CDR3 contains 13 residues. Trimming pared 2 bases from V and 2 bases from J, leaving 5 bases between. The CDR3 loop reads CASSLRVTDTQYF. As DNA, the CDR3 is TGTGCCAGCAGTTTACGGGTCACAGATACGCAGTATTTT.

This clonotype occurred many times. V gene TRBV7-2 combines with J gene TRBJ1-2; 7 nucleotides agree with TRBD1. The ends lost 4 bases at V and 0 bases at J; junction bases unmatched: 5. Per germline, CDR1 SGHTA and CDR2 FQGNSA. This CDR3 is built from 15 residues. The CDR3 sequence is CASSYRDRANYGYTF. The CDR3, as DNA: TGTGCCAGCAGCTACCGGGACAGAGCTAACTATGGCTACACCTTC.

This clonotype was observed at least ten times. The rearrangement joins TRBV11-2 to TRBJ2-7; D unclear. The V gene lost 0 bases and the J gene lost 1 base, with 7 bases spanning the gap. The CDR3 is 14 amino acids. Germline V gene sequence: CDR1 SGHAT, CDR2 FQNNGV. The CDR3 is CASSLDPRSYEQYF. The CDR3, as DNA: TGTGCCAGCAGCTTAGACCCCAGGTCCTACGAGCAGTACTTC.

This chain connects TRBV2 to TRBJ1-1, with unresolved D. This CDR3 is built from 14 residues. Trimming removed 4 bases at V and 1 base at J, with 10 bases between. Germline CDR1 and CDR2: SNHLY and FYNNEI. CDR3 DNA: TGTGCCAGCAGTGGGTTGTGGGGGAACACTGAAGCTTTCTTT. Amino acids: CASSGLWGNTEAFF.

In this sample, this clonotype turned up many times. The chain couples TRBV7-2 to TRBJ2-1; 12 bases match TRBD2. The CDR3 extends over 14 amino acids. Germline CDR1 is SGHTA and CDR2 is FQGNSA. After removal of 5 bases from V and 6 bases from J, the junction contained 2 bases not matched to a gene. As DNA, the CDR3 is TGTGCCAGCAGCCCTAGCGGGAGGGCCAATGAGCAGTTCTTC. As protein: CASSPSGRANEQFF.